This T cell receptor (beta chain) was found in a study of T cell responses to AZD1222 COVID-19 vaccine. Looking at the study overall: Analyses pooled second doses at about 4 or about 12 weeks.

Looked up from germline, CDR1 is LGHDT and CDR2 is YNNKEL (reference sequence). The CDR3 is 14 residues long. The V end was cut by 1 base, the J end by 1 base, with 5 bases between. Remarks on this clone: Its antigen is as yet unknown.

Findings of the study overall: At study baseline, merely six AZD1222 recipients were seropositive. Donors in the cohort were predominantly white British and more often female, and clonal diversity was possibly underestimated. Targeting of unmutated variant regions was reportedly seen in nearly half of spike-specific TCRs.

Clones were sequenced by immunoSEQ multiplex PCR, and TCRdb holds only the in-frame ones, with some missing. The sample yields 100,000 to 150,000 clones, around 91% seen once. This clonotype was sampled from an adult in good health. The specimen was peripheral blood, collected on day 0 of AZD1222 vaccination. The V call is TRBV3-1 (or the pseudogene TRBV3-2), the J call TRBJ2-1; D uncertain. CDR3 sequence (DNA): TGTGCCAGCAGCCAAGGCGGTTCCTACAATGAGCAGTTCTTC. It encodes CASSQGGSYNEQFF.